Many counts were recorded for the clone carrying this TCR beta chain. Its specificity is unknown. The sample belongs to a study of T cells in Graves' hyperthyroidism and ophthalmopathy. About the study: Peripheral blood samples were taken at initial diagnosis, prior to any treatment.

Participants, patients aged 18 to 65, had newly diagnosed hyperthyroidism with a duration under 2 months. Fresh peripheral blood, approximately 9.1 ml, was the source of the PBMCs. Notes on the study in general: Through a model of 13 V-J features, ophthalmopathy was separated from stable hyperthyroidism.

Germline lookup yields CDR1 SNHLY and CDR2 FYNNEI. The CDR3 is made up of 15 amino acids. With 5 bases removed from V and 6 bases from J, the gap between germline ends came to 17 bases. RNA transcripts provided the source from which TCR beta CDR3 regions were amplified. The TCR CDR3 first-round RT-PCR relied on the HTBI primer set. TCRdb redid the calling of the multiplex PCR reads with MiXCR, one entry per CDR3 protein. The table has about 740,000 distinct CDR3 sequences, approximately 15% seen once; the top ten hold around 9.6%. J is TRBJ2-1 and V is TRBV2; D may be TRBD1 (7 bases). This clonotype originated in a woman between 18 and 30 years old with Graves' hyperthyroidism. The sequenced sample was blood. Here the CDR3 DNA reads TGTGCCAGCAGTCTTGACAGGGAGGTGGGCAATGAGCAGTTCTTC. Amino acids: CASSLDREVGNEQFF.